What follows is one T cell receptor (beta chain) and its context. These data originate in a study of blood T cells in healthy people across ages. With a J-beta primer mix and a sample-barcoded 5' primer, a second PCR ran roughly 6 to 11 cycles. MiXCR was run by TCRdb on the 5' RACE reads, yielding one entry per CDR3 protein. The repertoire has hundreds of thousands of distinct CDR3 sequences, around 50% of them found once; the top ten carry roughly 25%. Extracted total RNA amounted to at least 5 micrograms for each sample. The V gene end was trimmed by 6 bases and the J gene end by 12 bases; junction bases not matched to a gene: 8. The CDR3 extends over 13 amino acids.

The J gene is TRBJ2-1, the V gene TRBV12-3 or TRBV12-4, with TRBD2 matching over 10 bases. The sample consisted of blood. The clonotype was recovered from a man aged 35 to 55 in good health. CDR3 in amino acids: CASRSGLAARQFF. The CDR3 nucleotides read TGTGCCAGCAGAAGCGGACTAGCGGCTAGGCAGTTCTTC.